The entry below describes one T cell receptor (beta chain). The antigen remains undetermined. A universal primer site and UMIs were added as TCR cDNA was made by 5'RACE template switching. One entry per CDR3 protein results from TCRdb running MiXCR on the 5' RACE reads. This sample has 620,000 or so distinct CDR3 sequences, with roughly an eighth found just once. This sample is drawn from a study of T cells after yellow fever vaccination. Whole-study findings and limits: Abundant contaminating clonotypes from the bulk population could appear in FACS-sorted repertoires. Once the booster was given, most primary-vaccination clones reappeared, at around 95% for CD4 and approximately 88% for CD8.

The receptor's source is a man younger than 45 who received the YFV17D yellow fever vaccine. Sequences were derived from PBMCs, sampled on the day of the yellow fever booster vaccination.

The CDR3 is CAITEQGMETEAFF. CDR3 sequence (DNA): TGTGCCATCACCGAACAGGGTATGGAGACTGAAGCTTTCTTT. This chain connects TRBV10-3 to TRBJ1-1, with D possibly matching TRBD1 (6 bases). The V gene lost 7 bases and the J gene lost 5 bases, with 17 bases spanning the gap. CDR3 size: 14 residues. The V gene's germline CDR1 is ENHRY and CDR2 SYGVKD.